This T cell receptor (beta chain) came from a study of CD8 T cell repertoires and HIV-1 epitope variants. Findings and limits, study-wide: Of fewer than 10 antigen-specific beta clonotypes, 6 or 7 appeared to cross-react with escape variants. This assay reports beta chains of antigen-expanded cells, not T cell function.

Assay used: immunoSEQ multiplex PCR; TCRdb lists only in-frame clones, some missing. The data contain several thousand clones, about 59% of them singletons. As concerns this clone: Its antigen is as yet unknown.

Sequencing was done on a sample of cultured CD8+ T cells derived from PBMCs. The origin of this receptor is a male donor with HIV.

The CDR3 sequence is CASRSPRGQGAKNIQYF. The CDR3 region has the DNA TGTGCCAGCAGATCGCCTCGTGGACAGGGAGCCAAAAACATTCAGTACTTC. This chain connects TRBV28 to TRBJ2-4, with TRBD1 identical over 8 bases. The junction had 10 bases not matched to a gene; V was cut back by 6 bases and J by 0 bases. CDR1 is MDHEN and CDR2 is SYDVKM in the germline V gene. This CDR3 has 17 amino acids.